A selection of T cell receptor beta chains follows, all from one sample in a study of T-cell memory formation after mild COVID-19. TCRdb redid the calling of the 5' RACE reads with MiXCR, one entry per CDR3 protein. The sample contains about 620,000 distinct CDR3 sequences, roughly 18% of which appear only once. The sequenced sample was PBMCs or a T cell subset sorted from them (not recorded which). The receptors were sampled from an adult woman who had mild COVID-19 (a few samples of this study predate the infection). Cell type and time point are not known. Both conserved end residues are part of each CDR3. Fields, in order: J gene, V gene, D gene, clone size, CDR3 DNA, CDR3 protein. A D gene is named only where the DNA matches it firmly. Part of the rows lack a size; the others show once, few, many or a class for expanded clones.

TRBJ2-4	TRBV3-1	-	-	TGTGCCAGCAGCCACCTTCGGACAGTCGCGAGAAACATTCAGTACTTC	CASSHLRTVARNIQYF
TRBJ2-1	TRBV18	TRBD1	few	TGTGCCAGCTCACCAGGACAGGGTGGCAATGAGCAGTTCTTC	CASSPGQGGNEQFF
TRBJ1-1	TRBV12-3/TRBV12-4	-	few	TGTGCCAGCAGACCCCAGGGGTACACTGAAGCTTTCTTT	CASRPQGYTEAFF
TRBJ2-7	TRBV5-1	-	-	TGCGCCAGCAGCACCTTGTTAGGAGACGAGCAGTACTTC	CASSTLLGDEQYF
TRBJ1-2	TRBV19	TRBD1	-	TGTGCCAGTAGTATCCCCGAGACAGGGAACTATGGCTACACCTTC	CASSIPETGNYGYTF
TRBJ2-7	TRBV15	-	many	TGTGCCACCAGCAGAGTTACGAATATCTACGAGCAGTACTTC	CATSRVTNIYEQYF
TRBJ2-2	TRBV30	-	-	TGTGCCTGGAGTAAACAGGAACCGAACACCGGGGAGCTGTTTTTT	CAWSKQEPNTGELFF
TRBJ2-2	TRBV7-3	-	-	TGTGCCAGCAGCTTTGATGGACAATCGAACACCGGGGAGCTGTTTTTT	CASSFDGQSNTGELFF
TRBJ2-7	TRBV24-1	TRBD1	-	TGTGCCACCGAGGGGACAGGGAACTACGAGCAGTACTTC	CATEGTGNYEQYF
TRBJ2-5	TRBV25-1	-	few	TGTGCCAGCAGTGAACCCGGCGGGACAAATCAAGAGACCCAGTACTTC	CASSEPGGTNQETQYF
TRBJ2-3	TRBV10-3	TRBD2	-	TGTGCCATCAGTGAGGGCCGGGGGGGCCCAGATACGCAGTATTTT	CAISEGRGGPDTQYF
TRBJ2-1	TRBV7-6	-	many	TGTGCCAGCAGCTTAGCGGGGACCACCAATGAGCAGTTCTTC	CASSLAGTTNEQFF
TRBJ2-1	TRBV5-6	TRBD1	-	TGTGCCAGCAGATTTTTGACAGGGAGCTCCTACAATGAGCAGTTCTTC	CASRFLTGSSYNEQFF
TRBJ2-2	TRBV7-6	-	-	TGTGCCAGCAGCTCGTCAAGGGCGGGGCCCGGGGAGCTGTTTTTT	CASSSSRAGPGELFF
TRBJ1-2	TRBV4-1	-	many	TGCGCCAGCAGCCAAGATCCCTACAGGGTGGCGGATGGCTACACCTTC	CASSQDPYRVADGYTF
TRBJ2-3	TRBV7-2	-	many	TGTGCCAGCAGCTTGTCACGGGGTACGGATACGCAGTATTTT	CASSLSRGTDTQYF
TRBJ2-7	TRBV7-8	-	-	TGTGCCAGCAGCTTAATTGCCCGCGAGCAGTACTTC	CASSLIAREQYF
TRBJ1-2	TRBV20-1	-	few	TGCAGTGCTAGCCCCCAGGAAGGCTATGGCTACACCTTC	CSASPQEGYGYTF
TRBJ2-1	TRBV12-3/TRBV12-4	-	-	TGTGCCAGCACTCAATCAGGCAGACACAATGAGCAGTTCTTC	CASTQSGRHNEQFF
TRBJ1-4	TRBV21-1	-	few	TGTGCCAGCAGAGACAGGGGACGCGATGAAAAACTGTTTTTT	CASRDRGRDEKLFF
TRBJ2-2	TRBV4-3	-	many	TGCGCCAGCAGCCAAGAGAAGGGAGTCCTCCTTGTCCCCGGGGAGCTGTTTTTT	CASSQEKGVLLVPGELFF
TRBJ2-7	TRBV5-1	TRBD1	-	TGCGCCAGCAGCTTGGCTCCGGGACAGGGTACCTACGAGCAGTACTTC	CASSLAPGQGTYEQYF
TRBJ1-1	TRBV12-3/TRBV12-4	-	few	TGTGCCAGCAGTTTGAGAGGGAAAGCTTTCTTT	CASSLRGKAFF
TRBJ1-4	TRBV12-3/TRBV12-4	-	few	TGTGCCAGCAGTTTTTCCCCGACAGGTCTTCGAGAAAAACTGTTTTTT	CASSFSPTGLREKLFF
TRBJ1-1	TRBV29-1	-	-	TGCAGCGTTATCCCCGGGAGTCAGGGAAAAATGTACACTGAAGCTTTCTTT	CSVIPGSQGKMYTEAFF
TRBJ2-3	TRBV7-6	-	-	TGTGCCAGCAGCTTAGGAGCGTCGGGGGCCCCTCTCACAGATACGCAGTATTTT	CASSLGASGAPLTDTQYF
TRBJ2-7	TRBV6-5	TRBD1	-	TGTGCCAGCAGAACCGGGACAGGGGTAGACGAGCAGTACTTC	CASRTGTGVDEQYF
TRBJ2-3	TRBV12-5	-	-	TGTGCTAGTGGGACGGCTGCGAGAGATACGCAGTATTTT	CASGTAARDTQYF
TRBJ2-5	TRBV7-3	-	few	TGTGCCAGCAGCTTAACGGCGGATGAGACCCAGTACTTC	CASSLTADETQYF
TRBJ2-1	TRBV3-1	TRBD2	-	TGTGCCAGCAGCCACGGACTAGCGGGCATACCCTACAATGAGCAGTTCTTC	CASSHGLAGIPYNEQFF
TRBJ1-2	TRBV2	-	-	TGTGCCAGCAGGGAGACAGCTATATATGGCTACACCTTC	CASRETAIYGYTF
TRBJ2-7	TRBV7-8	TRBD2	-	TGTGCCAGCAGCTTAGCGAGCGGGGAGGCCTACGAGCAGTACTTC	CASSLASGEAYEQYF
TRBJ2-3	TRBV20-1	TRBD2	-	TGCAGTGCCGTACTAGCGGGAGGCACAGATACGCAGTATTTT	CSAVLAGGTDTQYF
TRBJ2-2	TRBV24-1	-	-	TGTGCCACCAGTGGAGCGGGCACGAACACCGGGGAGCTGTTTTTT	CATSGAGTNTGELFF
TRBJ2-7	TRBV10-3	TRBD1	few	TGTGCCACCCAGACAGGGGTTGGGAGCTCCTACGAGCAGTACTTC	CATQTGVGSSYEQYF
TRBJ2-2	TRBV24-1	-	-	TGTGCCACCAGTGATCCTCGACAGGCGAACACCGGGGAGCTGTTTTTT	CATSDPRQANTGELFF
TRBJ2-2	TRBV12-3/TRBV12-4	-	-	TGTGCCAGCAGTGCCAGGGGTCGGGAGCTGTTTTTT	CASSARGRELFF